A single sample is the source of the 6 T cell receptor beta chains below, sequenced in a study of tumor and adjacent non-tumor tissue in lung cancer. No cell sorting was done before RNA was extracted from the tissue. Three rounds of nested PCR, following a modified ARM-PCR protocol, produced the TCRbeta library. Each CDR3 protein is one row after TCRdb ran MiXCR on the multiplex PCR reads. The repertoire holds 84,000 or so distinct CDR3 sequences, with about 66% as singletons. Sequences were obtained from lung tumor tissue. The receptor set was obtained from a man in his 70s with non-small cell lung cancer.

With respect to this clonotype: One junction end does not reproduce the germline sequence, and a read error may be involved. This chain joins TRBV7-9 and TRBJ2-2; tentatively, D is TRBD2 (5 bases). The CDR3 is 17 residues long. The germline V gene has CDR1 SEHNR and CDR2 FQNEAQ (reference sequence). The CDR3 region has the DNA TGTGCCAGCAGCTTGGGTAGAGCGAGGGTGAACACCGGTGAGCTGTTTTTT. Translated, it gives CASSLGRARVNTGELFF.

This clonotype was seen repeatedly, ten times or more. The chain links TRBV5-5 to TRBJ2-6; D is perhaps TRBD1 (6 bases). Germline CDR1 is SGHKS and CDR2 is YYEKEE (reference sequence). With 4 bases removed from V and 0 bases from J, the gap between germline ends came to 11 bases. The CDR3 contains 16 residues. The CDR3: CASSRDMSSGANVLTF. DNA of the CDR3: TGTGCCAGCAGCCGGGACATGAGCTCTGGGGCCAACGTCCTGACTTTC.

Concerning this clonotype itself: It may be a read error: a sequence one base away is much more abundant. The chain's CDR3 is CASSSTNNEQFF. The DNA for the CDR3 is TGTGCCAGCAGCTCAACCAACAATGAGCAGTTCTTC. The chain combines TRBV12-3 or TRBV12-4 with TRBJ2-1, with D unresolved. The V end was cut by 6 bases, the J end by 5 bases, with 8 bases between. CDR3 length: 12 amino acids.

Concerning this clonotype itself: A much larger clone is a single base away; this may be a read error. J is TRBJ2-5 and V is TRBV7-9, with D unresolved. V shed 0 bases and J shed 1 base, with 9 bases lying between them. Germline V CDR1 and CDR2: SEHNR, FQNEAQ (reference sequence). This CDR3 region has 15 residues. CDR3 sequence: CASSLAVIIQETQYF. The CDR3 DNA is TGTGCCAGCAGCTTAGCGGTTATAATCCAAGAGACCCAGTACTTC. The entire variable domain, with the rest obtained from reference TRBV7-9 and TRBJ2-5, is as follows: DTGVSQNPRHKITKRGQNVTFRCDPISEHNRLYWYRQTLGQGPEFLTYFQNEAQLEKSRLLSDRFSAERPKGSFSTLEIQRTEQGDSAMYLCASSLAVIIQETQYFGPGTRLLVL.

For this clonotype: Sequence at one end of the junction differs from germline and may be a read error. The J gene is TRBJ2-2, the V gene TRBV11-2, with 8 bases identical to TRBD2. The germline V gene has CDR1 SGHAT and CDR2 FQNNGV. The CDR3 is 15 amino acids. Here the CDR3 reads CASSLWLAGTEGLYF. For the CDR3, the DNA is TGTGCCAGCAGCTTATGGCTAGCGGGCACCGAGGGGCTGTATTTT.

Notes on this clonotype: A read error is possible here, since a much larger clone lies one base away. The gene calls are TRBV28 and TRBJ2-7, with TRBD2 matching 13 bases. Germline V lookup: CDR1 MDHEN, CDR2 SYDVKM. The CDR3 length is 14 residues. The V gene end was trimmed by 9 bases and the J gene end by 8 bases; junction bases not matched to a gene: 10. This CDR3 reads CASRTSGRALKQYF. CDR3 nucleotide sequence: TGTGCCAGTAGAACTAGCGGGAGGGCCCTGAAGCAGTACTTC.